The 4 T cell receptor beta chains below come from one sample, sequenced in a study of a mutant IDH1 vaccine in newly diagnosed glioma. Time point given: baseline, week 1 (first vaccination visit). The treatment is: pre-vaccination baseline after standard-of-care therapy. Profiling relied on immunoSEQ multiplex PCR, and the TCRdb table lists in-frame clones only, not all of them. The sample contains about 92,000 clones, around four fifths of which appear only once. The specimen was PBMCs, collected from a glioma patient treated with radiotherapy, temozolomide or both. The receptors shown here come from a woman aged 50 to 65 with glioma.

In its sample, this clone was seen once. The V gene is TRBV19, the J gene TRBJ2-7, with 9 bases lining up with TRBD1. The CDR3 has 15 amino acids. The V and J ends lost 6 bases and 0 bases, in that order; junction bases with no gene match: 6. In germline, CDR1 is LNHDA, CDR2 SQIVND (reference sequence). The CDR3 bases are TGTGCCAGTAGCCCCGGGACAGGGAGCTCCTACGAGCAGTACTTC. It yields the protein CASSPGTGSSYEQYF.

The chain uses TRBV19 and TRBJ1-5; 10 bases map to TRBD1. The V segment lost 10 bases and the J segment 2 bases; nucleotides outside the gene matches: 5. This CDR3 region has 14 residues. CDR1 is LNHDA and CDR2 is SQIVND in the germline V gene (reference sequence). This chain's CDR3 is CATTGTGGNQPQHF. DNA of the CDR3: TGTGCCACTACCGGGACAGGGGGCAATCAGCCCCAGCATTTT.

The chain carries TRBV7-2 and TRBJ2-7, with a tentative D call TRBD2 (5 bases). V was pared by 3 bases and J by 2 bases, with 8 bases between. There are 13 residues in the CDR3. Germline assignment: CDR1 SGHTA and CDR2 FQGNSA. The CDR3 protein is CASSFERAYEQYF. The CDR3 region has the DNA TGTGCCAGCAGCTTTGAGAGGGCCTACGAGCAGTACTTC.

V is TRBV6-5 and J is TRBJ1-6; perhaps TRBD1 as D (5 bases). This CDR3 has 12 residues. Germline values: CDR1 MNHEY, CDR2 SVGAGI. V lost 8 bases and J 9 bases, leaving 11 bases between the germline ends. Written as DNA, the CDR3 is TGTGCCAGCCGGAGGGGTGGTTCACCCCTCCACTTT. Translation gives CASRRGGSPLHF.